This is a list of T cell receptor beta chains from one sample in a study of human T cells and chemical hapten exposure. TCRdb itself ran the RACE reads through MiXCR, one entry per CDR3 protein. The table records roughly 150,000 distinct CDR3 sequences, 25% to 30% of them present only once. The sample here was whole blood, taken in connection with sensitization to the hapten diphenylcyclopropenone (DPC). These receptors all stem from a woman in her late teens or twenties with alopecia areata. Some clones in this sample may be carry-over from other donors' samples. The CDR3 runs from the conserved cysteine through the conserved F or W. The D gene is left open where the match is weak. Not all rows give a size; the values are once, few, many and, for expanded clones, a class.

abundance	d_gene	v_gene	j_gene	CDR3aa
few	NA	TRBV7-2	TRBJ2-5	CASSLGHSQETQYF
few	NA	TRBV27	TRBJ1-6	CASSEGTPYNSPLHF
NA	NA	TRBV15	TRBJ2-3	CATSKGVGTDTQYF
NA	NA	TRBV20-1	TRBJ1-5	CSARDRNSNQPQHF
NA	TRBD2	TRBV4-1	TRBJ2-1	CASSQELAGTGEQFF
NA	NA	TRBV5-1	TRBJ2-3	CASGDPSGTNTQYF
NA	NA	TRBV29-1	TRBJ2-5	CSVEAGSETQYF
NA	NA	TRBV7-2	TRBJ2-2	CASSPARSTGELFF
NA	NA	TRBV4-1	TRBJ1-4	CASRRPGTQNEKLFF
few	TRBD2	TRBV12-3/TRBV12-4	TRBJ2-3	CASSSGGMGTDTQYF
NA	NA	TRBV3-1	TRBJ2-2	CASSHMGNTGELFF
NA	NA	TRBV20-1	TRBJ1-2	CSASISSNYGYTF
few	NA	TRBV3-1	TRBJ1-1	CASSQGVMNTEAFF
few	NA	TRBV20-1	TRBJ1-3	CSATRQVGGNTIYF
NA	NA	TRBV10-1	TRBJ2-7	CASSGRHRDNSYEQYF
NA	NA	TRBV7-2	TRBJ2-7	CASSFRPLYEQYF
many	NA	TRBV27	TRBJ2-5	CASSPLVNIQETQYF
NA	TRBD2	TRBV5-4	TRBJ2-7	CASSRERGYYEQYF
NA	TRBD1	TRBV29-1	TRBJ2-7	CSVAGQAYEQYF
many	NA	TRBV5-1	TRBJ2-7	CASSLSASYEQYF
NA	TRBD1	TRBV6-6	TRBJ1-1	CASPGQGGEAFF
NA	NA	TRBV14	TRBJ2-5	CASSRTGRKTQYF
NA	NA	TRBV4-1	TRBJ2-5	CASSRRLQETQYF
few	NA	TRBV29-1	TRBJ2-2	CSVAESGELFF
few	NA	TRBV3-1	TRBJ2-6	CASSLGTTGANVLTF
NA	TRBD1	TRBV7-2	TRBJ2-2	CASSHTGGTGELFF
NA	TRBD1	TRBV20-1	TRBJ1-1	CSASGQGGLNTEAFF
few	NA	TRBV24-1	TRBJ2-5	CATSDNSPSRRYQETQYF
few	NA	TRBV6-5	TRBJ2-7	CASTPTGSYEQYF
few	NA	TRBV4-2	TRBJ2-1	CASSQDRDGGAGSFF
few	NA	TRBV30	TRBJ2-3	CAWTRAVPDTQYF
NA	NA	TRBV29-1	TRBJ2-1	CSVDRDYNEQFF
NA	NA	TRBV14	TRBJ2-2	CASSPLKAATNTGELFF
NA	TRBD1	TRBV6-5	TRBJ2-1	CASSTGTEYNEQFF
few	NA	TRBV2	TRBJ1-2	CASTQQGGSGYTF
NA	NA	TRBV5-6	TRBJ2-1	CASSLFSLVDYNEQFF
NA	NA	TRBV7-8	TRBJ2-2	CASSLRQGGGTGELFF
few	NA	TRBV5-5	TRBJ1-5	CASSLGGATGQPQHF
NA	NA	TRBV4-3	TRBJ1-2	CASSHRARGGYTF
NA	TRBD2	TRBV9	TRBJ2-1	CASSGSGGPGNNEQFF
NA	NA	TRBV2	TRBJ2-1	CASTISSVAYNEQFF
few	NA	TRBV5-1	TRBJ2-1	CASREQYNEQFF
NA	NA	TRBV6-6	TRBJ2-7	CASSSPPTRIYEQYF
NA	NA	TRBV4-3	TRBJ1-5	CASSQGWGGQPQHF
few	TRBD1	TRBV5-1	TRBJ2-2	CASSFDRGRGGELFF
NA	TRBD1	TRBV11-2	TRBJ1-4	CASSSDRGNYEKLFF
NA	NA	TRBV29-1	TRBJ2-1	CSVEEGVGEQFF
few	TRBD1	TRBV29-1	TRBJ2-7	CSVRTGTGGLYEQYF
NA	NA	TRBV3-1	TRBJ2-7	CASSLRAADYEQYF